The 27 T cell receptor beta chains below were found in one sample sequenced in a study of control samples from healthy donors and cancer patients. Sequencing used immunoSEQ multiplex PCR; TCRdb keeps in-frame clones, though not all of them. The table includes over 100,000 clones, 80% to 95% detected once. The sample consisted of blood. All receptors come from a woman between 50 and 59 years old in good health.

The V call is TRBV5-1, the J call TRBJ2-2; 8 nucleotides match TRBD1. V shed 4 bases, J shed 4 bases, and the junction held 6 bases outside the gene matches. CDR1 is SGHRS, CDR2 YFSETQ, per germline. CDR3 length equals 15 residues. DNA for the CDR3: TGCGCCAGCAGCAACCGACAGGGGAGCACCGGGGAGCTGTTTTTT. Protein: CASSNRQGSTGELFF.

This chain joins TRBV5-6 and TRBJ2-1, with 12 positions matching TRBD1. V trimming: 2 bases; J trimming: 8 bases; junction bases outside the gene matches: 2. The length of the CDR3 is 14 residues. Germline V gene sequence: CDR1 SGHDT, CDR2 YYEEEE. The CDR3 nucleotides are TGTGCCAGCAGCTTTGGGACAGGGGGCGATGAGCAGTTCTTC. Translating it yields CASSFGTGGDEQFF.

The chain carries TRBV2 and TRBJ1-1, with 8 nucleotides matching TRBD1. Trimming took 5 bases from V and 4 from J; bases not matched to a gene: 3. Germline V CDR1 and CDR2: SNHLY, FYNNEI. This CDR3 comprises 13 residues. The CDR3 DNA reads TGTGCCAGCAGTATCGACAGGGGCACTGAAGCTTTCTTT. Protein sequence: CASSIDRGTEAFF.

This clone has only one observation. This chain connects TRBV2 to TRBJ2-3; D is uncertain. From germline, CDR1 is SNHLY and CDR2 FYNNEI. The CDR3 has 12 amino acids. V lost 1 base and J 6 bases, leaving 5 bases between the germline ends. CDR3 protein: CASSEEGDTQYF. The DNA for the CDR3 is TGTGCCAGCAGTGAAGAAGGTGATACGCAGTATTTT. Filled out from reference TRBV2 and TRBJ2-3, the complete variable domain reads EPEVTQTPSHQVTQMGQEVILRCVPISNHLYFYWYRQILGQKVEFLVSFYNNEISEKSEIFDDQFSVERPDGSNFTLKIRSTKLEDSAMYFCASSEEGDTQYFGPGTRLTVL.

The DNA of the CDR3 is TGCGCCAGCAGCTTGGACGTCCCAGGCCGAGGCTCTGGAAACACCATATATTTT. Translating gives CASSLDVPGRGSGNTIYF. The chain employs TRBV5-1 and TRBJ1-3, with D unresolved. Germline V CDR1 and CDR2: SGHRS, YFSETQ. This CDR3 contains 18 residues. Trimming took 0 bases from V and 0 from J, leaving 16 bases between them.

V usage is TRBV28 and J usage is TRBJ1-4, with D possibly matching TRBD1 (5 bases). Germline lookup yields CDR1 MDHEN and CDR2 SYDVKM. V was pared by 1 base and J by 4 bases, with 7 bases between. This CDR3 is built from 14 residues. As DNA, the CDR3 is TGTGCCAGCAGTTTATCAGGGCTTAATGAAAAACTGTTTTTT. As protein: CASSLSGLNEKLFF.

The V call is TRBV28, the J call TRBJ1-5, with 7 bases identical to TRBD1. V dropped 2 bases and J dropped 7; count of bases not matched to a gene: 8. Germline CDR1 MDHEN, CDR2 SYDVKM. CDR3 size: 15 residues. In DNA form, the CDR3 reads TGTGCCAGCAGTTTACGAGGGGGCGGCTTGCAGCCCCAGCATTTT. Translated, it gives CASSLRGGGLQPQHF.

The chain joins TRBV5-8 to TRBJ1-4; perhaps TRBD1 as D (6 bases). CDR1 SGHTS and CDR2 YDEGEE come from the germline V gene. Deletions cut 4 bases from V and 8 bases from J, with 21 bases between. CDR3 size: 16 residues. CDR3 coding DNA: TGTGCCAGCAGCGTCTCAGGGGAAAGGGAGCGGGAAAAACTGTTTTTT. This codes for CASSVSGEREREKLFF.

This rearrangement joins TRBV5-1 to TRBJ2-7; tentatively, D is TRBD2 (6 bases). V was shortened by 1 base and J by 3 bases, with 17 bases between the two germline ends. Germline lookup yields CDR1 SGHRS and CDR2 YFSETQ. This CDR3 contains 16 residues. CDR3: CASSLLAAGEGYEQYF. CDR3 coding DNA: TGCGCCAGCAGCTTGTTAGCGGCAGGTGAGGGCTACGAGCAGTACTTC.

The J gene is TRBJ2-6, the V gene TRBV4-1; TRBD2 is a possible D gene (6 bases). The CDR3 is made up of 17 amino acids. The germline gives CDR1 MGHRA, CDR2 YSYEKL. V lost 4 bases and J lost 4, with 17 bases in between. The DNA for the CDR3 is TGCGCCAGCAGCCTGACTAGTTATGAGGCCGGGGCCAACGTCCTGACTTTC. Translation: CASSLTSYEAGANVLTF.

The J gene is TRBJ1-1, the V gene TRBV19; D unresolved. The V and J ends lost 7 bases and 3 bases respectively, with 18 bases between them. CDR1 LNHDA and CDR2 SQIVND come from the germline V gene (reference sequence). This CDR3 contains 15 residues. The chain's CDR3 is CASIRVLERHTEAFF. Written as DNA, the CDR3 is TGTGCCAGTATAAGAGTGCTTGAGAGGCACACTGAAGCTTTCTTT.

The chain uses TRBV5-4 and TRBJ2-1; D may correspond to TRBD1 or TRBD2 (7 bases each). Trimming took 1 base from V and 5 from J, leaving 13 bases between them. CDR1 is SGHNT, CDR2 YYREEE, per germline (reference sequence). CDR3 length: 15 amino acids. Written as DNA, the CDR3 is TGTGCCAGCAGCTTGAGGGCAGGGGGGGACAATGAGCAGTTCTTC. It codes for CASSLRAGGDNEQFF.

This clone was seen once. The rearrangement links TRBV5-4 to TRBJ2-2, with a weak D call TRBD2 (6 bases). Trimming took off 1 base at V and 7 bases at J, with 14 bases between the two ends. The germline V gene has CDR1 SGHNT and CDR2 YYREEE (reference sequence). This CDR3 is 15 amino acids long. The CDR3 loop reads CASSLSREQVGELFF. In nucleotides, the CDR3 is TGTGCCAGCAGCTTGTCTCGGGAGCAGGTCGGGGAGCTGTTTTTT.

The V call is TRBV6-1, the J call TRBJ1-2; D not resolved. This CDR3 is built from 12 residues. The V end was cut by 2 bases, the J end by 1 base, with 2 bases between. CDR1 and CDR2 (germline): MNHNS, SASEGT. This CDR3 reads CASSESNYGYTF. The CDR3, as DNA: TGTGCCAGCAGTGAAAGTAACTATGGCTACACCTTC.

V gene TRBV5-4 combines with J gene TRBJ1-2, with 12 nucleotides matching TRBD1. From germline, CDR1 is SGHNT and CDR2 YYREEE (reference sequence). The CDR3 consists of 15 residues. V dropped 4 bases and J dropped 4; count of bases not matched to a gene: 5. CDR3: CASSIGTGGIYGYTF. The CDR3 region has the DNA TGTGCCAGCAGCATAGGGACAGGGGGCATCTATGGCTACACCTTC. Based on the CDR3 plus reference TRBV5-4 and TRBJ1-2, the full variable domain is ETGVTQSPTHLIKTRGQQVTLRCSSQSGHNTVSWYQQALGQGPQFIFQYYREEENGRGNFPPRFSGLQFPNYSSELNVNALELDDSALYLCASSIGTGGIYGYTFGSGTRLTVV.

The chain uses TRBV14 and TRBJ1-4; D call uncertain. The CDR3 sequence is 14 residues long. The ends were cut back, 1 base at V and 7 bases at J, with 10 bases in the middle. Per the germline V gene, CDR1 is SGHDN and CDR2 is FVKESK. CDR3 region: CASSQVQAPEKLFF. CDR3 bases: TGTGCCAGCAGCCAAGTTCAGGCTCCTGAAAAACTGTTTTTT.

The gene calls are TRBV15 and TRBJ2-7; no clear D gene. Between the trimmed V and J ends, which lost 5 bases and 3 bases, there was a span of 5 bases. The germline V gene encodes CDR1 LNHNV and CDR2 YYDKDF (reference sequence). The CDR3 has 11 residues. CDR3 sequence reads: CATSGGYEQYF. The CDR3 nucleotides read TGTGCCACCAGCGGCGGCTACGAGCAGTACTTC.

Regarding this clone: An end of the junction does not agree with germline; a read error may underlie this. The chain links TRBV18 to TRBJ1-2, with 7 bases matching TRBD1. Germline CDR1 and CDR2: KGHSH and LQKENI. This CDR3 contains 16 residues. The CDR3 sequence: CTSSPSEGALTYGYTF. The CDR3 DNA is TGTACCAGCTCACCAAGTGAGGGGGCGCTGACCTATGGCTACACCTTC.

This clone was seen once. CDR3 residues: CASSLGQGAYYEQYF. In DNA, the CDR3 is TGTGCCAGCAGCTTGGGACAGGGGGCCTATTACGAGCAGTACTTC. The genes are TRBV5-5 and TRBJ2-7, with 10 positions matching TRBD1. The CDR3 is made up of 15 amino acids. The germline V gene has CDR1 SGHKS and CDR2 YYEKEE (reference sequence). Trimming took 0 bases from V and 4 from J; bases not matched to a gene: 4.

The chain couples TRBV14 to TRBJ1-3; D remains unclear. This CDR3 has 14 residues. V lost 5 bases and J lost 1, with 9 bases in between. Germline CDR1 is SGHDN and CDR2 is FVKESK. CDR3 bases: TGTGCCAGCAGCTCCGAGAGGTCTGGAAACACCATATATTTT. It specifies CASSSERSGNTIYF.

The gene calls are TRBV28 and TRBJ2-3, with 8 positions matching TRBD2. Unmatched junction bases numbered 8, after V lost 4 bases and J lost 5 bases. The CDR3 length is 15 residues. From germline, CDR1 is MDHEN and CDR2 SYDVKM. This CDR3 reads CASSSSGRGLDTQYF. CDR3 in DNA: TGTGCCAGCAGTTCCAGCGGGAGAGGTCTAGATACGCAGTATTTT.

This clone was picked up a small number of times. The chain carries TRBV5-5 and TRBJ1-1, with unresolved D. Germline values: CDR1 SGHKS, CDR2 YYEKEE (reference sequence). This CDR3 spans 15 amino acids. V lost 1 base, J lost 1 base, and 11 bases lay in between. Written as DNA, the CDR3 is TGTGCCAGCAGCTTGTCTCGGCTAACGAACACTGAAGCTTTCTTT. It specifies CASSLSRLTNTEAFF.

The rearrangement joins TRBV27 to TRBJ1-5; 7 nucleotides line up with TRBD1. The germline V gene encodes CDR1 MNHEY and CDR2 SMNVEV (reference sequence). The junction had 4 bases not matched to a gene; V was cut back by 6 bases and J by 2 bases. This CDR3 region has 14 residues. For the CDR3, the DNA is TGTGCCAGCAGCCCCGGGACAGGCAATCAGCCCCAGCATTTT. Translation gives CASSPGTGNQPQHF.

This clone was detected once. The same CDR3 also results from other DNA sequences found in this sample. The chain employs TRBV19 and TRBJ1-5; the match to TRBD1 covers 7 bases. Unmatched junction bases numbered 12, after V lost 7 bases and J lost 6 bases. CDR1 is LNHDA, CDR2 SQIVND, per germline (reference sequence). This CDR3 is 15 amino acids long. This CDR3 is CASIGHKGAGQPQHF. The CDR3 DNA reads TGTGCCAGTATAGGGCATAAGGGGGCAGGTCAGCCCCAGCATTTT.

The V gene is TRBV28, the J gene TRBJ1-2, with D unresolved. Germline V gene lookup returns CDR1 MDHEN and CDR2 SYDVKM. V was clipped by 10 bases and J by 8 bases, with 11 bases between them. This CDR3 has 10 amino acids. CDR3 nucleotide sequence: TGTGCCACTCAAAGTGGAGGCTACACCTTC. Protein: CATQSGGYTF.

This rearrangement joins TRBV3-1 (or the pseudogene TRBV3-2) to TRBJ1-1, with a possible D match to TRBD1 (5 bases). Trimming took 1 base from V and 1 from J, leaving 10 bases between them. This CDR3 has 15 residues. Germline CDR1 LGHDT, CDR2 YNNKEL (reference sequence). The CDR3 DNA sequence: TGTGCCAGCAGCCAAGGGGGCACGAGGAACACTGAAGCTTTCTTT. It encodes CASSQGGTRNTEAFF.

The V call is TRBV2, the J call TRBJ2-1; no reliable D call. Germline V lookup: CDR1 SNHLY, CDR2 FYNNEI. There are 12 residues in the CDR3. The V end was cut by 4 bases, the J end by 14 bases, with 15 bases between. The CDR3 is CASSVSASMKFF. The CDR3 bases are TGTGCCAGCAGTGTAAGCGCCTCTATGAAGTTCTTC.